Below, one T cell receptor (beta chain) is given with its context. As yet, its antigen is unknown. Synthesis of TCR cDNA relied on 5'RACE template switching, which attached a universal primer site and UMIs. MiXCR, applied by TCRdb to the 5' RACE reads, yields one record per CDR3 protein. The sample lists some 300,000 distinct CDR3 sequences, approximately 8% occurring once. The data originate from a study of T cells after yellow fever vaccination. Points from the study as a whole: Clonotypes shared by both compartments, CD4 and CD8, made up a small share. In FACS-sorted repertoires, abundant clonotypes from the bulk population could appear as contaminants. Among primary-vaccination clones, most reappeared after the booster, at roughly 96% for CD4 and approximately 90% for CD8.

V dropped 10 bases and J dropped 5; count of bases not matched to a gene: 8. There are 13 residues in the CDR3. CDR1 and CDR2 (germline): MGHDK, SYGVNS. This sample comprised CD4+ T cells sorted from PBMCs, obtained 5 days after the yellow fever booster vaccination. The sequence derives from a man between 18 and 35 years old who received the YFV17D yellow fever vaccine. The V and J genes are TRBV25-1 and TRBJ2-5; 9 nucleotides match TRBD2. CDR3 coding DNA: TGTGCCACCGCATTAGCGGGGGCTGAGACCCAGTACTTC. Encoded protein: CATALAGAETQYF.